This T cell receptor beta chain derives from a study of radiation and T cells in renal cell carcinoma. Data came from immunoSEQ multiplex PCR; TCRdb stores just in-frame clones and leaves some out. The sample shows over 10,000 clones, about 65% of them seen only once. The sample's treatment: treatment-naive control, cytoreductive nephrectomy. The clonotype was recovered from an elderly woman with renal cell carcinoma. The material was tumor tissue, obtained from a patient whose treatment was nephrectomy without radiotherapy.

CDR3 amino acids: CASSPVSGGQETQYF. CDR3 DNA sequence: TGTGCCAGCTCACCCGTAAGCGGGGGGCAAGAGACCCAGTACTTC. The genes are TRBV18 and TRBJ2-5; 9 nucleotides align to TRBD2. The V segment lost 3 bases and the J segment 2 bases; nucleotides outside the gene matches: 4. The CDR3 runs 15 residues. Looked up from germline, CDR1 is KGHSH and CDR2 is LQKENI.